This TCR beta chain appears in the sequencing data of a study of blood T cell repertoires in COVID-19. Germline lookup yields CDR1 LNHDA and CDR2 SQIVND (reference sequence). V lost 4 bases and J lost 3; bases outside the gene matches: 8. The CDR3 length is 15 residues. Generated by immunoSEQ multiplex PCR, the TCRdb table keeps only in-frame clones and is missing some. This sample carries over 90,000 clones, 75% to 90% of them seen once, and the ten largest clones take over 10%. Sequences were obtained from peripheral blood. The receptor's source is a human donor in a cohort sampled during active or convalescent COVID-19. This chain joins TRBV19 and TRBJ2-7; TRBD1 matches at 8 bases. The CDR3 region is CASSTPRTGSYEQYF. In DNA, the CDR3 is TGTGCCAGTAGTACCCCCCGGACAGGGAGCTACGAGCAGTACTTC.